This T cell receptor (beta chain) was documented in a study of T cell repertoires in ileal Crohn's disease. At the level of the study: Patients had a median roughly 8-year disease duration, and less than 40% were active smokers.

Assay used: immunoSEQ multiplex PCR; TCRdb lists only in-frame clones, some missing. The profile covers about 13,000 clones, with 65% to 85% appearing a single time and roughly 6.3% taken by the ten largest. The sequencing sample was made of ileal tissue. The TCR comes from an adult with Crohn's disease.

CDR3 in DNA: TGTGCCAGCTCTCTCAACACAGAGACCCAGTACTTC. Its translation: CASSLNTETQYF. J is TRBJ2-5 and V is TRBV18; D ambiguous. V was cut by 6 bases and J by 4 bases, with 9 bases left in between. The CDR3 has 12 amino acids. Per the germline V gene, CDR1 is KGHSH and CDR2 is LQKENI.